The 20 T cell receptor beta chains below all came from one sample that was sequenced in a study of T-cell reconstitution after alpha-beta-depleted transplantation in children. Unique molecular identifiers were used in preparing the TCRbeta library. TCRdb fed the PCR reads into MiXCR, producing one record per CDR3 protein. Found here are about 870,000 distinct CDR3 sequences, less than 20% of them singletons; the top ten hold about 5%. This specimen consisted of PBMCs, mostly from graft donor cells, obtained 360 days after TCRalphabeta/CD19-depleted stem cell transplant. These receptors originate from a male patient aged 10 to 17 who had a stem cell transplant for acute lymphoblastic leukemia, so the T cells may come from the graft donor.

This chain's CDR3 is CASSLVRTFFSYNEQFF. CDR3 in DNA: TGTGCCAGCAGCTTGGTCCGGACTTTTTTTTCCTACAATGAGCAGTTCTTC. The chain has TRBV5-6 and TRBJ2-1; D might be TRBD2 (5 bases). V lost 0 bases, J lost 1 base, and 14 bases lay in between. Germline lookup yields CDR1 SGHDT and CDR2 YYEEEE. The CDR3 is made up of 17 amino acids.

Here the CDR3 DNA reads TGCAGCGTTGATCCGGAGAACACTGAAGCTTTCTTT. Encoded protein: CSVDPENTEAFF. The rearrangement uses TRBV29-1 and TRBJ1-1; D uncertain. The CDR3 is 12 amino acids. Germline-derived CDR1 and CDR2 are SQVTM and ANQGSEA. The germline V and J ends were trimmed by 3 bases and 1 base, with 6 bases remaining between them.

This clonotype was recorded a few times. The chain has TRBV3-1 and TRBJ2-7, with D tentatively TRBD2 (5 bases). The germline gives CDR1 LGHDT, CDR2 YNNKEL (reference sequence). The CDR3 is 14 residues long. Between the trimmed V and J ends, which lost 4 bases and 3 bases, there was a span of 13 bases. CDR3 nucleotide sequence: TGTGCCAGCAGCCCCGGAGGCTACATCTACGAGCAGTACTTC. This encodes CASSPGGYIYEQYF.

The chain uses TRBV10-3 and TRBJ2-5, with D perhaps TRBD1 (7 bases). Trimming stripped 4 bases from V and 2 bases from J, with 14 bases between. The length of the CDR3 is 15 residues. Germline values: CDR1 ENHRY, CDR2 SYGVKD. CDR3 amino acids: CAISARDSGQETQYF. The CDR3 coding sequence is TGTGCCATCAGTGCGCGGGACAGTGGACAAGAGACCCAGTACTTC.

This clonotype was seen only a few times. The chain carries TRBV4-1 and TRBJ2-5; the match to TRBD1 covers 7 bases. V lost 5 bases to trimming and J lost 1 base; unmatched junction nucleotides: 7. Germline CDR1 MGHRA, CDR2 YSYEKL. This CDR3 contains 15 residues. CDR3 DNA: TGCGCCAGCAGCAAACACAGGGGAATCCAAGAGACCCAGTACTTC. Translating gives CASSKHRGIQETQYF.

DNA of the CDR3: TGTGCCTGGAGTGTAACCTTGACAGCCTACGAGCAGTACTTC. Its protein is CAWSVTLTAYEQYF. The chain carries TRBV30 and TRBJ2-7, with D perhaps matching TRBD1 (5 bases). The CDR3 is 14 residues long. CDR1 and CDR2 from the germline V gene are GTSNPN and SVGIG (reference sequence). Deletions cut 0 bases from V and 2 bases from J, with 11 bases between.

This chain connects TRBV5-5 to TRBJ1-5; 7 nucleotides line up with TRBD1. The CDR3 consists of 16 residues. Germline values: CDR1 SGHKS, CDR2 YYEKEE (reference sequence). J lost 6 bases, V lost 2 bases, and 11 bases had no gene match. Written as DNA, the CDR3 is TGTGCCAGCAGCTTTTTAGGGGGCAGGGCGTCTCAGCCCCAGCATTTT. Residues: CASSFLGGRASQPQHF. Supplemented by reference TRBV5-5 and TRBJ1-5, the full variable domain reads DAGVTQSPTHLIKTRGQQVTLRCSPISGHKSVSWYQQVLGQGPQFIFQYYEKEERGRGNFPDRFSARQFPNYSSELNVNALLLGDSALYLCASSFLGGRASQPQHFGDGTRLSIL.

The rearrangement joins TRBV4-1 to TRBJ2-1; TRBD1 matches 10 bases. The CDR3 has 16 amino acids. Germline CDR1 MGHRA, CDR2 YSYEKL. Trimming at V came to 4 bases and at J to 3 bases, leaving 6 bases not matched to a gene. The CDR3 DNA reads as TGCGCCAGCAGCCGGGACAGGGGACAGGGCTACAATGAGCAGTTCTTC. Amino acid sequence: CASSRDRGQGYNEQFF.

This clonotype was counted ten times or more. The chain carries TRBV5-1 and TRBJ2-2; no firm D call. The CDR3 has 14 amino acids. Germline CDR1 SGHRS, CDR2 YFSETQ. V shed 4 bases and J shed 6 bases, with 13 bases lying between them. CDR3: CASSPGLWPGELFF. DNA of the CDR3: TGCGCCAGCAGCCCTGGTCTCTGGCCCGGGGAGCTGTTTTTT.

This chain connects TRBV7-9 to TRBJ2-3; D gene uncertain. Trimming took 0 bases from V and 1 from J, leaving 8 bases between them. Per germline, CDR1 SEHNR and CDR2 FQNEAQ (reference sequence). This CDR3 contains 15 residues. CDR3 DNA: TGTGCCAGCAGCTTAGCGCTCGGACGCACAGATACGCAGTATTTT. It encodes CASSLALGRTDTQYF.

The CDR3 DNA reads TGTGCCAGCAGCTTTCATCAGGGGAAACGATTGGGTAACACTGAAGCTTTCTTT. Translating it yields CASSFHQGKRLGNTEAFF. V and J are TRBV14 and TRBJ1-1; weak D call: TRBD1 (6 bases). The germline gives CDR1 SGHDN, CDR2 FVKESK. This CDR3 is built from 18 residues. V shed 5 bases and J shed 2 bases, with 24 bases lying between them.

This clonotype was detected a few times. DNA of the CDR3: TGTGCCATTTTAAGGGGCAGCTCCTACAATGAGCAGTTCTTC. Translated, it gives CAILRGSSYNEQFF. V is TRBV19 and J is TRBJ2-1; D might be TRBD1 (5 bases). V dropped 10 bases and J dropped 0 bases, with 13 bases sitting between them. CDR1 is LNHDA, CDR2 SQIVND, per germline (reference sequence). The CDR3 is 14 residues long. Full variable domain (remainder filled in from reference TRBV19 and TRBJ2-1): DGGITQSPKYLFRKEGQNVTLSCEQNLNHDAMYWYRQDPGQGLRLIYYSQIVNDFQKGDIAEGYSVSREKKESFPLTVTSAQKNPTAFYLCAILRGSSYNEQFFGPGTRLTVL.

The genes are TRBV4-2 and TRBJ2-1, with 9 positions matching TRBD2. Unmatched junction bases numbered 8, after V lost 0 bases and J lost 14 bases. Germline assignment: CDR1 LGHNA and CDR2 YNFKEQ. CDR3 length: 14 residues. The CDR3 DNA is TGTGCCAGCAGCCAAGATCGATTGGGGACTAGCAAGTTCTTC. This sequence encodes CASSQDRLGTSKFF.

This clonotype has just a few counts. CDR3 sequence (DNA): TGTGCCAGCAGAGGTACAGGGGGCAATAATCAGCCCCAGCATTTT. Translating it yields CASRGTGGNNQPQHF. The V call is TRBV25-1, the J call TRBJ1-5, with 9 nucleotides matching TRBD1. The CDR3 sequence is 15 residues long. CDR1 is MGHDK, CDR2 SYGVNS, per germline. The V and J ends lost 6 bases and 4 bases, in that order; junction bases with no gene match: 7.

This clonotype has only a few counts. This chain links TRBV1 with TRBJ2-2; the table names TRBD1, a call not compared with the DNA. TRBV1 constitutes a pseudogene. The CDR3 extends over 16 amino acids. The DNA for the CDR3 is TGCACCAGCAGCCTTTATTTCAGCCGGGGCACCGGGGAGCTGTTTTTT. This sequence encodes CTSSLYFSRGTGELFF.

The DNA of the CDR3 is TGTGCCAGCAGCTTCATAGGGATATCTGGAAACACCATATATTTT. Protein sequence: CASSFIGISGNTIYF. The chain recombines TRBV7-9 with TRBJ1-3; D is unresolved. The germline V gene has CDR1 SEHNR and CDR2 FQNEAQ (reference sequence). This CDR3 has 15 residues. Trimming shortened V by 3 bases and J by 1 base, and 10 bases separated the two germline ends.

This clonotype was detected only a few times. The rearrangement joins TRBV7-6 to TRBJ2-1; 13 bases match TRBD2. V trimming: 3 bases; J trimming: 5 bases; junction bases outside the gene matches: 4. Germline V gives CDR1 SGHVS, CDR2 FNYEAQ. The CDR3 runs to 16 residues. The CDR3 nucleotides are TGTGCCAGCAGCTTCCGGACTAGCGGGAGCAACAATGAGCAGTTCTTC. Protein: CASSFRTSGSNNEQFF.

In this sample, this clonotype turned up a few times. The gene calls are TRBV5-1 and TRBJ2-1; 8 bases match TRBD2. V dropped 3 bases and J dropped 4; count of bases not matched to a gene: 12. From germline, CDR1 is SGHRS and CDR2 YFSETQ. CDR3 length: 17 amino acids. The CDR3 reads CASSSSGTRKYYNEQFF. In DNA, the CDR3 is TGCGCCAGCAGCTCGTCGGGGACTAGAAAGTATTACAATGAGCAGTTCTTC.

The chain links TRBV12-3 or TRBV12-4 to TRBJ1-5; 8 nucleotides align to TRBD1. The length of the CDR3 is 16 residues. V gave up 5 bases and J gave up 4 bases; unmatched junction bases: 10. CDR3 protein: CASSSRTGIGNQPQHF. The CDR3 coding sequence is TGTGCCAGCAGTAGTAGGACAGGGATTGGAAATCAGCCCCAGCATTTT.

This clonotype was counted at least ten times. The chain combines TRBV4-1 with TRBJ2-1, with D perhaps TRBD1 (5 bases). The CDR3 length is 16 residues. Trimming stripped 1 base from V and 0 bases from J, with 10 bases between. The germline gives CDR1 MGHRA, CDR2 YSYEKL. CDR3 sequence: CASSQARGSSYNEQFF. CDR3 bases: TGCGCCAGCAGCCAAGCTAGGGGAAGCTCCTACAATGAGCAGTTCTTC.